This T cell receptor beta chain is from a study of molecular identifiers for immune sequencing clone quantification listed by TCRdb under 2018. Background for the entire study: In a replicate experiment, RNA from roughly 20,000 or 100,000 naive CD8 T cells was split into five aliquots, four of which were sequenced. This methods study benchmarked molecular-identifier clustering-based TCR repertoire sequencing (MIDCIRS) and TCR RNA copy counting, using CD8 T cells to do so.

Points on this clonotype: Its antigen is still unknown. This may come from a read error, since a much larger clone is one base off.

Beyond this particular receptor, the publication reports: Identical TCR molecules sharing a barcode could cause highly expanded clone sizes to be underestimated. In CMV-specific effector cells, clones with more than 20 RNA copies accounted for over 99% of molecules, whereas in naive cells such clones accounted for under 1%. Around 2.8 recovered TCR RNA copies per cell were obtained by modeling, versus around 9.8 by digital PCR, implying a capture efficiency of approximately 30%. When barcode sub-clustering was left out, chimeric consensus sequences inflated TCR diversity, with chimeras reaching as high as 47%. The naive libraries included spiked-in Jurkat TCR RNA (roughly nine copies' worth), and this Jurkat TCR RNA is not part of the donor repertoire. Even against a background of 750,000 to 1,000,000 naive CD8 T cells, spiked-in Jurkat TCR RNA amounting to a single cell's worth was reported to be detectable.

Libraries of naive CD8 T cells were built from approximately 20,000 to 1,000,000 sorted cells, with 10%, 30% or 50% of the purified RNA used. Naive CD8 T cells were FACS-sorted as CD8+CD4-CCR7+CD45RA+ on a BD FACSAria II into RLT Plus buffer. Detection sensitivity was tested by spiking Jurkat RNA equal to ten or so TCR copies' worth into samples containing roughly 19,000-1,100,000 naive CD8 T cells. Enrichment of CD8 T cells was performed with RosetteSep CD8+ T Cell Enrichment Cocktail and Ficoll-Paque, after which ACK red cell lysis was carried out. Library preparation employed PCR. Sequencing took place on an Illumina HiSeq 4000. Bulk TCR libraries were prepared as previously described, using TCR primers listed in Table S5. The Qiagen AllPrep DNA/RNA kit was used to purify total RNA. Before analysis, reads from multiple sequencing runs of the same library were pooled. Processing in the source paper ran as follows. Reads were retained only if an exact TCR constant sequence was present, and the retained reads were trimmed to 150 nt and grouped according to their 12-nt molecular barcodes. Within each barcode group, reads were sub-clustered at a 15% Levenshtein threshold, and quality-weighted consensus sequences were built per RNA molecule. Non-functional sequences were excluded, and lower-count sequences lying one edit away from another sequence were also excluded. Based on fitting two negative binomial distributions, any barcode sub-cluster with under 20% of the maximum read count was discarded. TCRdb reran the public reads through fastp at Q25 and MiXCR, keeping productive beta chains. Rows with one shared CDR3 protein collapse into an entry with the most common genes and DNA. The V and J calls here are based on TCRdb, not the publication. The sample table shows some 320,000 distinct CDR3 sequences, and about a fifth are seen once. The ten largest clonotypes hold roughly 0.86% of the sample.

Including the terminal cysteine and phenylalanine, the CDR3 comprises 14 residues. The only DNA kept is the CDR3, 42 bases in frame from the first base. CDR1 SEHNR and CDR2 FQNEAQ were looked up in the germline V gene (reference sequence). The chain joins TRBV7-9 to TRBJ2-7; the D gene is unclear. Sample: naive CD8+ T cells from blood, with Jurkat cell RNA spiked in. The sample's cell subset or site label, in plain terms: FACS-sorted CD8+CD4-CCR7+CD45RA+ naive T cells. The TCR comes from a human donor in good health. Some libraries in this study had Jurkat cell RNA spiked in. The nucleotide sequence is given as TGTGCCAGCACTTCTGCCGTGGGTCCCTACGGGCAGTACTTC. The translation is CASTSAVGPYGQYF.